The source of this T cell receptor beta chain is a study of spatial heterogeneity in lung cancer. Study overall: Beta-chain sequences consistently outnumbered alpha-chain sequences in detection. Study-wide results and caveats: Within tumors, counts of expanded alpha and beta TCRs tracked tumor mutation counts.

The sample's time point: sample taken at primary tumor resection. The cohort: approximately 74 early-stage, untreated non-small cell lung cancer patients. TCRdb reprocessed the 5' RACE reads via MiXCR and lists one record per CDR3 protein. The sample carries around 23,000 distinct CDR3 sequences, under 7.5% recorded once. With regard to this clonotype: Its antigen remains unknown.

V was pared by 5 bases and J by 5 bases, with 16 bases between. This CDR3 is built from 15 residues. CDR1 SGHVS and CDR2 FNYEAQ come from the germline V gene. The chain links TRBV7-6 to TRBJ1-5; tentatively, D is TRBD1 (6 bases). The receptor's source is a male donor with early-stage non-small cell lung cancer. The source material was lung tumor tissue, sampled at surgery. CDR3 DNA: TGTGCCAGCAGCCTCCAGGGGACAAGGGATCAGCCCCAGCATTTT. Translated: CASSLQGTRDQPQHF.